This T cell receptor beta chain originates from a study of shared clonotypes between healthy human individuals. General study findings and limits: In a handful of donors, about 5% of naive CD4 clonotypes appeared in common.

Turning to this clone: Its antigen is still unknown.

Memory CD4+ cells were the fraction left after CD45RA+ naive selection. Germline CDR1 is MNHEY and CDR2 is SVGAGI. The CDR3 length is 15 residues. V was trimmed by 0 bases and J by 0 bases, leaving 6 bases between them. The sorted-subset replicate PCRs were given roughly 200 ng DNA, which is approximately 30,000 T cell genomes. Data came from immunoSEQ multiplex PCR; TCRdb stores just in-frame clones and leaves some out. Here the sample spans fewer than 400,000 clones, roughly 70% being singletons. The source material was memory CD4+ T cells sorted from blood. This sample's subset: CD45RA-negative fraction. V gene TRBV6-5 combines with J gene TRBJ1-3; D is ambiguous. The TCR sequence derives from a man in his thirties or forties in good health. As DNA, the CDR3 is TGTGCCAGCAGTTACTCGAGGAACTCTGGAAACACCATATATTTT. Its protein is CASSYSRNSGNTIYF.